Sequencing of this TCR beta chain was carried out in a study of CD8 T cells in Susac syndrome. Study-wide results and limits: Total CD8+ and CD8+ TEMRA repertoires contained around 15 and five Susac-specific public clones, respectively.

Purification of the CD8+ and CD4+ T cells relied on negative isolation, and TEMRA cells underwent FACS enrichment. This CDR3 region has 13 residues. V was shortened by 3 bases and J by 13 bases, with 16 bases between the two germline ends. CDR1 is ENHRY, CDR2 SYGVKD, per germline. An input of roughly 0.5 to 1 ug of RNA was subjected to reverse transcription using random hexamers. Across 54 Vbeta and 13 Jbeta, immunoSEQ multiplex PCR amplified TCR beta CDR3. TCRdb re-called the immunoSEQ multiplex PCR reads through MiXCR, storing one row per CDR3 protein. The table includes about 130,000 distinct CDR3 sequences, around 94% detected once. A note on this clonotype: Antigen unknown.

The sequence derives from a human donor with Susac syndrome. The specimen sequenced was CD8+ T cells from PBMCs. This sequence joins TRBV10-3 and TRBJ2-1; a weak D match, TRBD2 (5 bases). CDR3 protein: CAISDDPLAGQFF. The CDR3 DNA reads TGTGCCATCAGTGATGACCCACTCGCGGGCCAGTTCTTC.